Following are 21 T cell receptor beta chains from one sample sequenced in a study of post-analysis software for immune sequencing data. Included in the TCR beta cDNA libraries were unique molecular identifiers. TCRdb re-derived calls from the PCR reads in MiXCR, one entry per CDR3 protein. This table holds 400,000 to 500,000 distinct CDR3 sequences, 39% found once. The study, taken as a whole, reports: About 5 TRBV segments, including TRBV5-6, TRBV5-1 and TRBV20-1, were more frequent in patients than controls.

Their specific antigens are unknown. The sequenced sample was blood. Receptor source: a girl aged 2-10 years with multiple sclerosis.

The rearrangement joins TRBV12-3 or TRBV12-4 to TRBJ2-1, with 9 bases fitting TRBD2. The CDR3 has 15 amino acids. Trimming at V came to 4 bases and at J to 0 bases, leaving 1 base not matched to a gene. The CDR3 loop is CASSYSGGSYNEQFF. CDR3 coding DNA: TGTGCCAGCAGTTATAGCGGGGGCTCCTACAATGAGCAGTTCTTC.

V usage is TRBV7-9 and J usage is TRBJ2-1; 8 bases map to TRBD2. Germline CDR1 is SEHNR and CDR2 is FQNEAQ (reference sequence). The CDR3 covers 20 residues. V was pared by 5 bases and J by 2 bases, with 20 bases of the junction left unmatched. The CDR3 protein is CASSRPGYGTGGPAYNEQFF. As DNA, the CDR3 is TGTGCCAGCAGCCGGCCAGGGTACGGTACGGGGGGGCCCGCCTACAATGAGCAGTTCTTC.

This chain connects TRBV20-1 to TRBJ2-3; TRBD2 aligns across 14 bases. Germline V gene data show CDR1 as DFQATT and CDR2 as SNEGSKA (reference sequence). V shed 6 bases and J 1 base; nucleotides not matched to a gene: 18. CDR3 length equals 20 residues. Here the CDR3 reads CSAPRPGTSGSGEGTDTQYF. The CDR3 coding sequence is TGCAGTGCCCCCCGGCCGGGGACTAGCGGGAGCGGTGAGGGCACAGATACGCAGTATTTT.

V and J are TRBV20-1 and TRBJ2-7; tentatively, D is TRBD2 (6 bases). Germline V gene sequence: CDR1 DFQATT, CDR2 SNEGSKA (reference sequence). Trimming took off 0 bases at V and 4 bases at J, with 13 bases between the two ends. CDR3 size: 14 residues. The CDR3 DNA reads TGCAGTGCTAGAGATTGGAGGGCAACATACGAGCAGTACTTC. It yields the protein CSARDWRATYEQYF.

The chain combines TRBV5-1 with TRBJ1-1; D not certain. There are 13 residues in the CDR3. V lost 4 bases to trimming and J lost 3 bases, with 10 bases between them. The germline V gene encodes CDR1 SGHRS and CDR2 YFSETQ. In DNA form, the CDR3 reads TGCGCCAGCAGCCCGGGTAGTTACACTGAAGCTTTCTTT. Translating gives CASSPGSYTEAFF.

J is TRBJ2-5 and V is TRBV5-1; D is unresolved. The CDR3 length is 15 residues. V lost 4 bases to trimming and J lost 0 bases, with 13 bases between them. The germline V gene encodes CDR1 SGHRS and CDR2 YFSETQ. CDR3 sequence (DNA): TGCGCCAGCAGCCCCCCTCCGGACCACCAAGAGACCCAGTACTTC. Protein: CASSPPPDHQETQYF.

The chain carries TRBV20-1 and TRBJ2-7; D gene uncertain. In germline, CDR1 is DFQATT, CDR2 SNEGSKA (reference sequence). V shed 3 bases and J shed 4 bases, with 10 bases lying between them. The CDR3 sequence is 12 residues long. This CDR3 is CSARKGWYEQYF. The CDR3 coding sequence is TGCAGTGCTAGGAAGGGATGGTACGAGCAGTACTTC.

This clonotype turned up a few times. This rearrangement joins TRBV29-1 to TRBJ2-5, with TRBD1 identical over 10 bases. CDR1 is SQVTM, CDR2 ANQGSEA, per germline. After removal of 6 bases from V and 3 bases from J, the junction contained 1 base not matched to a gene. This CDR3 comprises 12 residues. CDR3 in amino acids: CSVDRGEETQYF. The CDR3 DNA reads TGCAGCGTGGACAGGGGGGAAGAGACCCAGTACTTC.

V gene TRBV12-3 or TRBV12-4 combines with J gene TRBJ2-6; D tentatively reads TRBD1 or TRBD2 (5 bases each). V lost 1 base and J lost 4, with 20 bases in between. This CDR3 region has 19 residues. Written as DNA, the CDR3 is TGTGCCAGCAGTTTAGAACGAGTCTACCAGGGACCCGGGGCCAACGTCCTGACTTTC. This codes for CASSLERVYQGPGANVLTF.

This clonotype has more than one count but fewer than ten. The rearrangement uses TRBV20-1 and TRBJ2-3; D not resolved. CDR1 and CDR2 (germline): DFQATT, SNEGSKA (reference sequence). The CDR3 extends over 14 amino acids. V was trimmed by 1 base and J by 1 base, leaving 9 bases between them. CDR3 region: CSARVNGRTDTQYF. CDR3 DNA sequence: TGCAGTGCTAGAGTGAACGGCCGCACAGATACGCAGTATTTT.

Concerning this clonotype itself: An end of the junction differs from the germline gene, which may be a read error. The chain couples TRBV5-6 to TRBJ2-4; 13 nucleotides agree with TRBD2. This CDR3 has 17 residues. Germline V CDR1 and CDR2: SGHDT, YYEEEE. Here the CDR3 DNA reads TGTGCCGGCAGCTCCCTGATGAAACTAGCGGGGGGGAACATTCAGTACTTC. Translation gives CAGSSLMKLAGGNIQYF.

This clonotype was counted only a few times. This chain uses TRBV28 with TRBJ2-3; 7 nucleotides line up with TRBD1. The CDR3 extends over 13 amino acids. The J segment lost 2 bases and the V segment lost 6 bases, leaving 2 bases of the junction unmatched. The V gene's germline CDR1 is MDHEN and CDR2 SYDVKM. The CDR3 DNA reads as TGTGCCAGCAGGGGACAGTCCACAGATACGCAGTATTTT. It is translated as CASRGQSTDTQYF.

This sequence joins TRBV6-2 or TRBV6-3 and TRBJ2-5; TRBD1 agrees at 11 bases. The end of the DNA fits TRBJ2-7 better, so the J call may be wrong. This CDR3 contains 15 residues. The germline V gene encodes CDR1 MNHEY and CDR2 SVGEGT. The chain's CDR3 is CASSSDGTGGYEQYF. In nucleotides, the CDR3 is TGTGCCAGCAGTTCCGACGGGACAGGGGGCTACGAGCAGTACTTC.

In its sample, this clonotype was seen a few times. The CDR3 bases are TGTGCCAGCAGCCAAGAGATCATTAGCGGGTTCGAGCAGTACTTC. Translated: CASSQEIISGFEQYF. The chain uses TRBV14 and TRBJ2-7, with 7 bases matching TRBD2. The ends lost 0 bases at V and 6 bases at J; junction bases unmatched: 8. CDR3 length: 15 amino acids. The germline CDR1 and CDR2 sequences are SGHDN and FVKESK.

The table lists this clonotype with a few counts. In DNA, the CDR3 is TGTGCCAGCACCTTTAGCCCCATTCACTCTGAAGCTTTCTTT. Its protein is CASTFSPIHSEAFF. This chain uses TRBV12-3 or TRBV12-4 with TRBJ1-1, with D unclear. Trimming removed 7 bases from V and 6 bases from J, with 18 bases in between. This CDR3 comprises 14 residues.

This clonotype showed up many times. The V and J genes are TRBV5-6 and TRBJ1-1; D is unresolved. This CDR3 has 12 residues. Germline V gene sequence: CDR1 SGHDT, CDR2 YYEEEE. Trimming pared 3 bases from V and 11 bases from J, leaving 14 bases between. The CDR3 region is CASSSYGVHAFF. The CDR3, as DNA: TGTGCCAGCAGCTCCTATGGGGTCCACGCTTTCTTT.

DNA of the CDR3: TGTGCCAGCAGTAGGCCCCGGGGGCTAAACGAGCAGTACTTC. Residues: CASSRPRGLNEQYF. The V call is TRBV6-5, the J call TRBJ2-7; either TRBD1 or TRBD2 may fit D (6 bases each). Germline CDR1 and CDR2: MNHEY and SVGAGI. Between the trimmed V and J ends, which lost 5 bases and 5 bases, there was a span of 16 bases. CDR3 length equals 14 residues.

This clonotype was found a few times. The rearrangement links TRBV20-1 to TRBJ2-7; D is perhaps TRBD1 or TRBD2 (6 bases each). In germline, CDR1 is DFQATT, CDR2 SNEGSKA (reference sequence). Trimming left V 7 bases short and J 3 bases short, with 19 bases between. The CDR3 is made up of 14 amino acids. The CDR3 spells CSGRGWDTNYEQYF. The CDR3 nucleotides are TGCAGTGGGCGGGGTTGGGACACGAACTACGAGCAGTACTTC.

This sequence joins TRBV10-3 and TRBJ2-3; 7 bases are shared with TRBD1. The CDR3 extends over 15 amino acids. Germline trimming cut 6 bases from V and 1 base from J; bases unmatched to any gene: 7. Germline V gives CDR1 ENHRY, CDR2 SYGVKD. The CDR3 coding sequence is TGTGCCATCAGCCTGACAGGGATGGGCACAGATACGCAGTATTTT. As protein: CAISLTGMGTDTQYF.

This clonotype has more than one count but fewer than ten. The CDR3 loop reads CATSRDGTEVNEQYF. DNA of the CDR3: TGTGCCACCAGCAGGGACGGGACTGAGGTCAACGAGCAGTACTTC. V is TRBV15 and J is TRBJ2-7, with a possible D match to TRBD2 (6 bases). With 3 bases removed from V and 5 bases from J, the gap between germline ends came to 17 bases. This CDR3 region has 15 residues. Germline V CDR1 and CDR2: LNHNV, YYDKDF (reference sequence).

The CDR3 reads CAISEGPTYNEQFF. The DNA of the CDR3 is TGTGCCATCAGTGAGGGACCGACATACAATGAGCAGTTCTTC. The chain employs TRBV10-3 and TRBJ2-1; D unresolved. CDR1 is ENHRY and CDR2 is SYGVKD in the germline V gene. This CDR3 has 14 residues. V lost 2 bases and J lost 4, with 9 bases in between.